The 6 T cell receptor beta chains below all came from one sample that was sequenced in a study of blood T cell repertoires in COVID-19. The table came from immunoSEQ multiplex PCR; TCRdb's copy has only in-frame clones and leaves some out. The table records about 200,000 clones, around 82% of them present only once. Sequencing was performed on PBMCs or T cells enriched from blood (not recorded which). These receptors all come from a woman aged 55-70 years with acute COVID-19.

J is TRBJ1-5 and V is TRBV6-2 or TRBV6-3; maybe TRBD1 (5 bases). V lost 0 bases, J lost 6 bases, and 15 bases lay in between. Germline CDR1 is MNHEY and CDR2 is SVGEGT. CDR3 length equals 16 residues. The CDR3 here is CASSYSNAGIGQPQHF. DNA of the CDR3: TGTGCCAGCAGTTACTCGAATGCAGGGATTGGTCAGCCCCAGCATTTT.

CDR3 sequence reads: CASSKDRGGYEQYV. The DNA of the CDR3 is TGTGCCAGTAGTAAGGACAGGGGGGGCTACGAGCAGTACGTC. The chain carries TRBV19 and TRBJ2-7; 10 nucleotides align to TRBD1. CDR1 LNHDA and CDR2 SQIVND come from the germline V gene (reference sequence). This CDR3 has 14 amino acids. The trim removed 4 bases at V and 3 bases at J, leaving 3 bases unmatched.

The chain has TRBV19 and TRBJ1-5, with D possibly matching TRBD1 (6 bases). V was shortened by 1 base and J by 0 bases, with 13 bases between the two germline ends. Germline V CDR1 and CDR2: LNHDA, SQIVND (reference sequence). The CDR3 extends over 17 amino acids. The CDR3 sequence: CASSIAGQTISNQPQHF. Written as DNA, the CDR3 is TGTGCCAGTAGTATAGCAGGACAGACCATTAGCAATCAGCCCCAGCATTTT. The full variable domain, completed using reference TRBV19 and TRBJ1-5, is DGGITQSPKYLFRKEGQNVTLSCEQNLNHDAMYWYRQDPGQGLRLIYYSQIVNDFQKGDIAEGYSVSREKKESFPLTVTSAQKNPTAFYLCASSIAGQTISNQPQHFGDGTRLSIL.

The sample holds one count of this clone. This chain uses TRBV10-1 with TRBJ2-7; 7 bases map to TRBD1. CDR1 WNHNN and CDR2 SYGVQD come from the germline V gene (reference sequence). After removal of 6 bases from V and 5 bases from J, the junction contained 4 bases not matched to a gene. This CDR3 contains 12 residues. The CDR3 protein is CASSRGIDEQYF. DNA for the CDR3: TGCGCCAGCAGCAGGGGGATCGACGAGCAGTACTTC.

J is TRBJ2-5 and V is TRBV9; 11 bases agree with TRBD2. The CDR3 extends over 17 amino acids. The junction had 10 bases not matched to a gene; V was cut back by 4 bases and J by 2 bases. Germline V gives CDR1 SGDLS, CDR2 YYNGEE. CDR3: CASSHSRLAGGQETQYF. CDR3 bases: TGTGCCAGCAGCCATTCCCGGCTAGCGGGAGGTCAAGAGACCCAGTACTTC.

CDR3 amino acids: CASSPHQGLLYEQYF. CDR3 sequence (DNA): TGCGCCAGCAGCCCCCACCAGGGACTGCTCTACGAGCAGTACTTC. The chain joins TRBV4-3 to TRBJ2-7; D possibly corresponds to TRBD2 (6 bases). CDR1 is LGHNA and CDR2 is YSLEER in the germline V gene. This CDR3 has 15 residues. V dropped 4 bases and J dropped 3 bases, with 16 bases sitting between them.